Below are 28 T cell receptor beta chains sequenced from a single sample in a study of Ad26.COV2.S vaccination and SARS-CoV-2 variants. TCRdb keeps only in-frame clones here, not all; method: immunoSEQ multiplex PCR. The repertoire holds just over 350,000 clones, with roughly 94% as singletons. The sample in question was peripheral blood, obtained after recovery from COVID-19. The receptors originated from a human donor who had recovered from COVID-19.

The chain couples TRBV9 to TRBJ1-1, with D perhaps TRBD1 (5 bases). The germline V gene encodes CDR1 SGDLS and CDR2 YYNGEE. Trimming removed 2 bases from V and 1 base from J, with 12 bases in between. This CDR3 is built from 15 residues. CDR3 DNA sequence: TGTGCCAGCAGCGTTTTAACAGGCGGGAACACTGAAGCTTTCTTT. Translating it yields CASSVLTGGNTEAFF.

The V call is TRBV6-2 or TRBV6-3, the J call TRBJ2-3; possibly TRBD2 for D (5 bases). This CDR3 has 15 amino acids. V was pared by 2 bases and J by 1 base, with 10 bases between. The V gene's germline CDR1 is MNHEY and CDR2 SVGEGT. CDR3 nucleotide sequence: TGTGCCAGCAGTTACGGCGGGCTGGGCACAGATACGCAGTATTTT. Translated, it gives CASSYGGLGTDTQYF.

DNA for the CDR3: TGTGCCAGCAGCTTAGGGACCCCAGGGGGGCTCTACGAGCAGTACTTC. It specifies CASSLGTPGGLYEQYF. This chain uses TRBV7-2 with TRBJ2-7; D possibly corresponds to TRBD1 (7 bases). Looked up from germline, CDR1 is SGHTA and CDR2 is FQGNSA. V gave up 1 base and J gave up 3 bases, with 16 bases separating them. The CDR3 consists of 16 residues.

This chain links TRBV9 with TRBJ1-1; TRBD1 agrees at 7 bases. The junction had 3 bases not matched to a gene; V was cut back by 2 bases and J by 8 bases. Germline V gene data show CDR1 as SGDLS and CDR2 as YYNGEE. CDR3 size: 12 residues. CDR3 sequence (DNA): TGTGCCAGCAGCGTTGAGGGGGCCGAAGCTTTCTTT. Its protein is CASSVEGAEAFF.

This chain links TRBV5-8 with TRBJ1-1; 7 bases match TRBD1. Trimming removed 3 bases from V and 3 bases from J; junction bases left unmatched: 8. CDR3 length: 15 amino acids. Germline CDR1 and CDR2: SGHTS and YDEGEE. CDR3: CASSSRDSPYTEAFF. As DNA, the CDR3 is TGTGCCAGCAGCTCTCGGGACAGCCCTTACACTGAAGCTTTCTTT.

This sequence joins TRBV2 and TRBJ2-3; the D is unclear. There are 14 residues in the CDR3. Germline V gene data show CDR1 as SNHLY and CDR2 as FYNNEI. Trimming stripped 1 base from V and 2 bases from J, with 7 bases between. The CDR3 DNA reads TGTGCCAGCAGTGAAGTTCAGAACACAGATACGCAGTATTTT. Its protein product is CASSEVQNTDTQYF.

The chain recombines TRBV5-5 with TRBJ1-1; D might be TRBD1 (6 bases). V lost 3 bases to trimming and J lost 3 bases, with 18 bases between them. Germline values: CDR1 SGHKS, CDR2 YYEKEE (reference sequence). The CDR3 consists of 16 residues. The CDR3 DNA reads as TGTGCCAGCAGCTCGGAGAGGGGGTGGTTATACACTGAAGCTTTCTTT. Its protein product is CASSSERGWLYTEAFF. Full variable domain (rest looked up from reference TRBV5-5 and TRBJ1-1): DAGVTQSPTHLIKTRGQQVTLRCSPISGHKSVSWYQQVLGQGPQFIFQYYEKEERGRGNFPDRFSARQFPNYSSELNVNALLLGDSALYLCASSSERGWLYTEAFFGQGTRLTVV.

V and J are TRBV6-6 and TRBJ1-1; 12 bases map to TRBD1. Looked up from germline, CDR1 is MNHNY and CDR2 is SVGAGI (reference sequence). J was trimmed by 4 bases and V by 8 bases; bases with no gene match: 5. The CDR3 has 14 amino acids. The CDR3 protein is CASGTGGAGTEAFF. The CDR3 DNA sequence: TGTGCCAGCGGGACAGGGGGCGCGGGCACTGAAGCTTTCTTT.

The chain has TRBV7-9 and TRBJ2-1, with D perhaps assigned TRBD1 or TRBD2 (6 bases each). The germline V gene has CDR1 SEHNR and CDR2 FQNEAQ (reference sequence). V gave up 7 bases and J gave up 0 bases, with 16 bases separating them. The CDR3 runs to 16 residues. The CDR3 coding sequence is TGTGCCAGCACCCCGGGGGCGGCCAGCTCCTACAATGAGCAGTTCTTC. Amino acids: CASTPGAASSYNEQFF.

The chain couples TRBV7-2 to TRBJ1-1, with D possibly matching TRBD1 (5 bases). Germline assignment: CDR1 SGHTA and CDR2 FQGNSA. The V end was cut by 0 bases, the J end by 2 bases, with 7 bases between. The CDR3 sequence is 14 residues long. The CDR3 DNA is TGTGCCAGCAGCTTAGCGGGGCGTAACACTGAAGCTTTCTTT. This gives the protein CASSLAGRNTEAFF.

The chain's CDR3 is CASSQRTLGNTEAFF. The CDR3 coding sequence is TGCGCCAGCAGCCAAAGGACCTTGGGGAACACTGAAGCTTTCTTT. The V gene is TRBV4-1, the J gene TRBJ1-1; D ambiguous. The ends were cut back, 2 bases at V and 1 base at J, with 11 bases in the middle. Germline CDR1 reads MGHRA; CDR2 reads YSYEKL. The CDR3 length is 15 residues.

This sequence joins TRBV10-3 and TRBJ1-1, with D unresolved. Germline V gives CDR1 ENHRY, CDR2 SYGVKD. The CDR3 runs to 13 residues. The germline V and J ends were trimmed by 7 bases and 1 base, with 10 bases remaining between them. CDR3 bases: TGTGCCATCAAACCGGAGGGGAACACTGAAGCTTTCTTT. Protein product: CAIKPEGNTEAFF.

The chain has TRBV5-5 and TRBJ1-2; no clear D. The CDR3 loop spans 13 amino acids. V lost 2 bases and J 3 bases, leaving 8 bases between the germline ends. From germline, CDR1 is SGHKS and CDR2 YYEKEE (reference sequence). The CDR3: CASSLTYHYGYTF. DNA of the CDR3: TGTGCCAGCAGCTTAACCTACCACTATGGCTACACCTTC.

The chain recombines TRBV11-3 with TRBJ2-1; 13 nucleotides align to TRBD2. V trimming: 5 bases; J trimming: 8 bases; junction bases outside the gene matches: 6. Germline assignment: CDR1 SGHNT and CDR2 YENEEA. There are 15 residues in the CDR3. Here the CDR3 reads CASSPTSGGAYEQFF. The CDR3 bases are TGTGCCAGCAGCCCCACTAGCGGGGGGGCCTATGAGCAGTTCTTC.

V usage is TRBV5-4 and J usage is TRBJ1-2, with 12 bases matching TRBD1. The length of the CDR3 is 16 residues. CDR1 SGHNT and CDR2 YYREEE come from the germline V gene (reference sequence). V lost 4 bases, J lost 4 bases, and 8 bases stayed unmatched. CDR3 loop: CASSTGTGGAGYGYTF. DNA of the CDR3: TGTGCCAGCAGCACCGGGACAGGGGGCGCAGGCTATGGCTACACCTTC. Using reference TRBV5-4 and TRBJ1-2 for the parts outside the CDR3, the full variable domain is ETGVTQSPTHLIKTRGQQVTLRCSSQSGHNTVSWYQQALGQGPQFIFQYYREEENGRGNFPPRFSGLQFPNYSSELNVNALELDDSALYLCASSTGTGGAGYGYTFGSGTRLTVV.

This clone was detected only once. The V gene is TRBV7-2, the J gene TRBJ1-5, with D possibly matching TRBD1 (5 bases). V was trimmed by 4 bases and J by 2 bases, leaving 15 bases between them. Per germline, CDR1 SGHTA and CDR2 FQGNSA. The CDR3 sequence is 16 residues long. As DNA, the CDR3 is TGTGCCAGCAGCTCTACGGTTGGGGGGGGCAATCAGCCCCAGCATTTT. Amino acid sequence: CASSSTVGGGNQPQHF.

The V gene is TRBV7-9, the J gene TRBJ1-2, with D possibly being TRBD1 (6 bases). CDR3 length: 13 residues. V lost 5 bases, J lost 4 bases, and 11 bases lay in between. In germline, CDR1 is SEHNR, CDR2 FQNEAQ (reference sequence). CDR3 protein: CASSPTGTYGYTF. The CDR3 coding sequence is TGTGCCAGCAGCCCCACAGGGACCTATGGCTACACCTTC.

The rearrangement links TRBV5-1 to TRBJ2-5, with 11 bases aligning to TRBD1. The CDR3 is 17 residues long. CDR1 and CDR2 from the germline V gene are SGHRS and YFSETQ. The ends lost 4 bases at V and 4 bases at J; junction bases unmatched: 12. The CDR3 spells CASSGRTGGAGSETQYF. CDR3 DNA sequence: TGCGCCAGCAGCGGAAGGACAGGGGGCGCCGGGTCAGAGACCCAGTACTTC.

The genes are TRBV2 and TRBJ2-3, with D perhaps matching TRBD1 (6 bases). CDR3 size: 14 residues. The germline V and J ends were trimmed by 7 bases and 0 bases, with 11 bases remaining between them. Germline assignment: CDR1 SNHLY and CDR2 FYNNEI. Here the CDR3 reads CASTGRGSTDTQYF. Here the CDR3 DNA reads TGTGCCAGCACCGGCAGGGGAAGCACAGATACGCAGTATTTT.

With respect to this clone: This CDR3 is also generated by other DNA sequences in the sample. V gene TRBV9 combines with J gene TRBJ2-7, with TRBD2 as a possible D gene (5 bases). The CDR3 totals 14 residues. Trimming took 0 bases from V and 0 from J, leaving 7 bases between them. CDR1 and CDR2 from the germline V gene are SGDLS and YYNGEE. The CDR3 reads CASSVVGSSYEQYF. The CDR3 DNA reads TGTGCCAGCAGCGTAGTTGGGAGCTCCTACGAGCAGTACTTC.

This clone was observed a single time. CDR3 nucleotides: TGTGCCAGCAGTTACCAGAGCGGGGGGACTTACAATGAGCAGTTCTTC. Translation gives CASSYQSGGTYNEQFF. The chain couples TRBV6-2 or TRBV6-3 to TRBJ2-1, with 9 positions matching TRBD2. V lost 2 bases and J lost 4; bases outside the gene matches: 6. The CDR3 covers 16 residues. Germline lookup yields CDR1 MNHEY and CDR2 SVGEGT.

The V call is TRBV24-1, the J call TRBJ2-7; D may be TRBD1 or TRBD2 (7 bases each). The V gene's germline CDR1 is KGHDR and CDR2 SFDVKD. Deletions cut 4 bases from V and 3 bases from J, with 15 bases between. There are 15 residues in the CDR3. The CDR3: CATSERDSGDYEQYF. In nucleotides, the CDR3 is TGTGCCACCAGTGAAAGGGACAGCGGGGACTACGAGCAGTACTTC.

Comment on this clone: The junction departs from germline at one end; a sequencing error may be responsible. V gene TRBV7-7 combines with J gene TRBJ2-5; no reliable D call. The CDR3 has 15 amino acids. Germline V gives CDR1 SSHAT, CDR2 FNYEAQ (reference sequence). The CDR3 region is CASSLGGRFQETQYF. DNA of the CDR3: TGTGCTAGCAGCTTAGGCGGCAGGTTCCAAGAGACCCAGTACTTC.

The chain uses TRBV12-3 or TRBV12-4 and TRBJ1-5; D is ambiguous. The germline V and J ends were trimmed by 2 bases and 5 bases, with 7 bases remaining between them. The CDR3 has 13 amino acids. CDR3 coding DNA: TGTGCCAGCAGTTTACGGGGTGATCAGCCCCAGCATTTT. The encoded protein is CASSLRGDQPQHF.

The V gene is TRBV27, the J gene TRBJ1-1; 7 bases fit TRBD1. Germline V gene lookup returns CDR1 MNHEY and CDR2 SMNVEV (reference sequence). V dropped 4 bases and J dropped 5; count of bases not matched to a gene: 7. This CDR3 contains 14 residues. The CDR3 is CASSSYRGVTEAFF. CDR3 bases: TGTGCCAGCAGTTCCTACAGGGGAGTTACTGAAGCTTTCTTT.

This sequence joins TRBV4-1 and TRBJ2-1; TRBD2 matches 10 bases. The CDR3 length is 17 residues. CDR1 and CDR2 (germline): MGHRA, YSYEKL. V lost 1 base to trimming and J lost 4 bases; unmatched junction nucleotides: 7. CDR3 sequence: CASSQGLAGGPYNEQFF. The CDR3 DNA is TGCGCCAGCAGCCAAGGATTAGCGGGGGGCCCGTACAATGAGCAGTTCTTC.

The V call is TRBV2, the J call TRBJ1-1; D unclear. In germline, CDR1 is SNHLY, CDR2 FYNNEI. The CDR3 is made up of 13 amino acids. V shed 7 bases and J shed 1 base, with 10 bases lying between them. This CDR3 is CASKPQANTEAFF. The CDR3 DNA reads TGTGCCAGCAAACCCCAGGCGAACACTGAAGCTTTCTTT.

This clone was detected only once. The rearrangement joins TRBV9 to TRBJ2-7; no reliable D call. CDR1 and CDR2 from the germline V gene are SGDLS and YYNGEE. The ends were cut back, 5 bases at V and 2 bases at J, with 14 bases in the middle. The length of the CDR3 is 14 residues. The CDR3 DNA sequence: TGTGCCAGCAGTGGCTTCAATCCCCCCTACGAGCAGTACTTC. Its protein product is CASSGFNPPYEQYF.